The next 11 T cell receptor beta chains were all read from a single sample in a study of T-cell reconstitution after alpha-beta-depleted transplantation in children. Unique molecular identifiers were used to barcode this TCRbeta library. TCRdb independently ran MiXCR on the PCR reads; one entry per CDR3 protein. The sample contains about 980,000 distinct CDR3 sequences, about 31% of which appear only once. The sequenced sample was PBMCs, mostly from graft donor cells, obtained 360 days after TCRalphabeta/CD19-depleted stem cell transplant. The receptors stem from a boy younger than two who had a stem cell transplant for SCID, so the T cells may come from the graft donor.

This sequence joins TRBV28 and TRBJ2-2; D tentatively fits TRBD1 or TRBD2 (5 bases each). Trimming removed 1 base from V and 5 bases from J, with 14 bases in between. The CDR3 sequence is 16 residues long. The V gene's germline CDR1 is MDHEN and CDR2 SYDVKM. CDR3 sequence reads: CASSLYPGTNTGELFF. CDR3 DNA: TGTGCCAGCAGTTTATATCCAGGGACCAATACCGGGGAGCTGTTTTTT.

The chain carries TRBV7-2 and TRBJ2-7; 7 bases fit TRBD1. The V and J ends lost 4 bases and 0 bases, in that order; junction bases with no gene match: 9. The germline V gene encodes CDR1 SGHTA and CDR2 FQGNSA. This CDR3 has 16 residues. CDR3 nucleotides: TGTGCCAGCAGCTCAACAGGGGTCCCTCTCTCCTACGAGCAGTACTTC. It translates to CASSSTGVPLSYEQYF.

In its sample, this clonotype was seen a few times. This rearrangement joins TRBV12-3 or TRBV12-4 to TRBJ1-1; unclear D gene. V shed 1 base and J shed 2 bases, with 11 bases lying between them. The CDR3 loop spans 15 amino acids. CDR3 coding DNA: TGTGCCAGCAGTTTAGAAGGCGGGCTCAACACTGAAGCTTTCTTT. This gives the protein CASSLEGGLNTEAFF.

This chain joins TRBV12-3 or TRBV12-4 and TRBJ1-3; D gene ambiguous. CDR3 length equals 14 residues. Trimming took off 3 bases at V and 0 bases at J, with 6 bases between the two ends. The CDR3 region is CASSFTSSGNTIYF. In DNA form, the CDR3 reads TGTGCCAGCAGTTTTACGAGCTCTGGAAACACCATATATTTT.

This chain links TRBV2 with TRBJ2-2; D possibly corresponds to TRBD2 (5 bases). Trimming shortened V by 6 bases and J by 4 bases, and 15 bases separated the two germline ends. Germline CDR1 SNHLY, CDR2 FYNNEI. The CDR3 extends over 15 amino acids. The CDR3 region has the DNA TGTGCCAGCAGATTCCCGGGGAAAGGCACCGGGGAGCTGTTTTTT. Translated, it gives CASRFPGKGTGELFF. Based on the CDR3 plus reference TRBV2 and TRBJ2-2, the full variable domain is EPEVTQTPSHQVTQMGQEVILRCVPISNHLYFYWYRQILGQKVEFLVSFYNNEISEKSEIFDDQFSVERPDGSNFTLKIRSTKLEDSAMYFCASRFPGKGTGELFFGEGSRLTVL.

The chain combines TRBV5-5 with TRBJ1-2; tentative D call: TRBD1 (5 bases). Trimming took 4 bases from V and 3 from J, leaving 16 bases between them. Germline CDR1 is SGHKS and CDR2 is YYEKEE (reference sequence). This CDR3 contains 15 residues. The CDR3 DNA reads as TGTGCCAGCAGCCCCGAGACAGATTCCTACTATGGCTACACCTTC. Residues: CASSPETDSYYGYTF.

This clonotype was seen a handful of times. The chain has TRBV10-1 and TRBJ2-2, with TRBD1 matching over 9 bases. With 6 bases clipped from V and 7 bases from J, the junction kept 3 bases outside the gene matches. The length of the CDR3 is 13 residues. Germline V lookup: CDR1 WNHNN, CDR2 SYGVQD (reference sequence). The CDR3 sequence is CASRGQGVGELFF. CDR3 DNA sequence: TGCGCCAGCAGGGGACAGGGAGTCGGGGAGCTGTTTTTT.

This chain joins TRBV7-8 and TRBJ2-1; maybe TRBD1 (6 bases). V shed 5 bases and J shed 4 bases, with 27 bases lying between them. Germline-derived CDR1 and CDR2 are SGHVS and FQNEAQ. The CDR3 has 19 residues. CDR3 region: CASSPGEPRGVPKYNEQFF. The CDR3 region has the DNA TGTGCCAGCAGCCCCGGGGAGCCCAGGGGTGTTCCCAAATACAATGAGCAGTTCTTC.

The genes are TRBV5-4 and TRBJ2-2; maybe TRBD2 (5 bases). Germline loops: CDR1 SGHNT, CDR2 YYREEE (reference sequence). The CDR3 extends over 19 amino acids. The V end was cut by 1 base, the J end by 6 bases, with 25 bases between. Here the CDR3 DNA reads TGTGCCAGCAGCTTGAGTTCCCATTCTCAGCGTCAGGAGGCCGGGGAGCTGTTTTTT. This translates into CASSLSSHSQRQEAGELFF.

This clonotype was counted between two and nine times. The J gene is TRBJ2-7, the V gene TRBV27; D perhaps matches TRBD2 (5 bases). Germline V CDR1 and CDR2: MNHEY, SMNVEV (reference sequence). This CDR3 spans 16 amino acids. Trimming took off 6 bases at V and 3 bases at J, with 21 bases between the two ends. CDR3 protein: CASSPNLRALVYEQYF. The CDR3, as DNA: TGTGCCAGCAGCCCAAATCTGCGGGCGCTCGTCTACGAGCAGTACTTC.

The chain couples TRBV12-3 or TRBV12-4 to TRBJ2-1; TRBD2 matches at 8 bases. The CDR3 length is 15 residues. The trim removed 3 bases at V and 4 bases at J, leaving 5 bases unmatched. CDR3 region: CASSFTSGDYNEQFF. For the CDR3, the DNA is TGTGCCAGCAGTTTTACTAGCGGTGATTACAATGAGCAGTTCTTC.